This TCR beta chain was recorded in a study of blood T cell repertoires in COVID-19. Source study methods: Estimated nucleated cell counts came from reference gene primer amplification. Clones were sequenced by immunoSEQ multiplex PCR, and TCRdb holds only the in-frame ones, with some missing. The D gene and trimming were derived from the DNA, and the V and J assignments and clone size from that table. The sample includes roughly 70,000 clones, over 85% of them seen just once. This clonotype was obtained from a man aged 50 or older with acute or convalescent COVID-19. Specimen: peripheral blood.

The CDR3 region is CASSPTGGQETQYF. The CDR3 coding sequence is TGTGCCAGCAGTCCGACCGGGGGACAAGAGACCCAGTACTTC. The chain carries TRBV28 and TRBJ2-5, with D maybe TRBD2 (6 bases). Germline CDR1 is MDHEN and CDR2 is SYDVKM. This CDR3 contains 14 residues. V lost 5 bases and J lost 2, with 12 bases in between.